Below, 7 T cell receptor beta chains from the same sample are listed, as sequenced in a study of blood T cell repertoires in COVID-19 (dated by TCRdb to 2020 to 2021). Libraries were built with the immunoSEQ multiplex PCR assay. TCRdb took over this immuneACCESS table, retaining in-frame rearrangements with V and J assigned. Such tables are incomplete; in checked studies, under half of the missing clones stem from an unresolved V gene, and the remainder is unexplained. This sample comprises fewer than 250,000 clones, approximately 84% of them detected only once. 4% of the sample goes to the ten largest clones. The sample consisted of peripheral blood. The origin of the receptors is a man aged 50 to 59 with acute or convalescent COVID-19.

CDR3 amino acids: CASSDTGGSGYEQYF. The CDR3 nucleotides read TGTGCCAGCAGTGACACAGGGGGATCGGGGTACGAGCAGTACTTC. The chain employs TRBV6-1 and TRBJ2-7; 8 positions agree with TRBD1. The CDR3 is 15 amino acids. V was clipped by 3 bases and J by 4 bases; unmatched bases: 8. CDR1 MNHNS and CDR2 SASEGT come from the germline V gene.

The V gene is TRBV4-2, the J gene TRBJ1-5, with D perhaps matching TRBD1 (6 bases). V was cut by 5 bases and J by 3 bases, with 14 bases left in between. The CDR3 is made up of 15 amino acids. Germline V gene lookup returns CDR1 LGHNA and CDR2 YNFKEQ. CDR3 residues: CASSETDSNNQPQHF. CDR3 nucleotide sequence: TGTGCCAGCAGCGAAACGGACAGCAACAATCAGCCCCAGCATTTT.

V is TRBV11-3 and J is TRBJ2-1; the match to TRBD1 covers 8 bases. Germline trimming cut 0 bases from V and 5 bases from J; bases unmatched to any gene: 9. The CDR3 sequence is 17 residues long. Germline values: CDR1 SGHNT, CDR2 YENEEA. In nucleotides, the CDR3 is TGTGCCAGCAGCTTAGAACTACTAGGACAGGGAAACAATGAGCAGTTCTTC. Encoded protein: CASSLELLGQGNNEQFF.

This sequence joins TRBV6-5 and TRBJ1-3; 11 bases are shared with TRBD1. The V and J ends lost 4 bases and 1 base, in that order; junction bases with no gene match: 3. Germline-derived CDR1 and CDR2 are MNHEY and SVGAGI. The CDR3 sequence is 16 residues long. The CDR3 coding sequence is TGTGCCAGCAGTTGGGACAGGGGGACGTCTGGAAACACCATATATTTT. Translated: CASSWDRGTSGNTIYF.

The V and J genes are TRBV2 and TRBJ2-1, with 14 bases identical to TRBD2. V was pared by 6 bases and J by 8 bases, with 9 bases of the junction left unmatched. From germline, CDR1 is SNHLY and CDR2 FYNNEI. The CDR3 is 16 residues long. In nucleotides, the CDR3 is TGTGCCAGCAGCGAGCTAGGACTAGCGGGAGGAGATGAGCAGTTCTTC. Amino acids: CASSELGLAGGDEQFF. Full variable domain (outside the CDR3, taken from reference TRBV2 and TRBJ2-1): EPEVTQTPSHQVTQMGQEVILRCVPISNHLYFYWYRQILGQKVEFLVSFYNNEISEKSEIFDDQFSVERPDGSNFTLKIRSTKLEDSAMYFCASSELGLAGGDEQFFGPGTRLTVL.

V and J are TRBV25-1 and TRBJ1-4, with D possibly matching TRBD1 (6 bases). The length of the CDR3 is 16 residues. CDR1 is MGHDK and CDR2 is SYGVNS in the germline V gene. V was shortened by 4 bases and J by 0 bases, with 12 bases between the two germline ends. In DNA form, the CDR3 reads TGTGCCAGCAGTGGGCCCGGGACACCAACTAATGAAAAACTGTTTTTT. Encoded protein: CASSGPGTPTNEKLFF. The variable domain in full, with the rest retrieved from reference TRBV25-1 and TRBJ1-4, is EADIYQTPRYLVIGTGKKITLECSQTMGHDKMYWYQQDPGMELHLIHYSYGVNSTEKGDLSSESTVSRIRTEHFPLTLESARPSHTSQYLCASSGPGTPTNEKLFFGSGTQLSVL.

The rearrangement joins TRBV27 to TRBJ1-2, with TRBD1 matching 7 bases. V shed 3 bases and J 5 bases; nucleotides not matched to a gene: 3. Germline V gene data show CDR1 as MNHEY and CDR2 as SMNVEV (reference sequence). CDR3 length: 13 amino acids. The CDR3 region has the DNA TGTGCCAGCAGTTTCGGCAGGGGGTATGGCTACACCTTC. Encoded protein: CASSFGRGYGYTF.